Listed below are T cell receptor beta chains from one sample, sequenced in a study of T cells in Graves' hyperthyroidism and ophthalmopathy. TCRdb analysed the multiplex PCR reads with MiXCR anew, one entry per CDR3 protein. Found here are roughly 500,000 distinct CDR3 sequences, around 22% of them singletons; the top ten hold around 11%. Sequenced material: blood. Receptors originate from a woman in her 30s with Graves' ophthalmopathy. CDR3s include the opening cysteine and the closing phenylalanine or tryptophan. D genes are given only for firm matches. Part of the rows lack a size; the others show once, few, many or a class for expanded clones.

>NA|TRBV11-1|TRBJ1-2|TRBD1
TGTGCCAGCAGCCCCGGGACAGGTCATGGCTACACCTTC
CASSPGTGHGYTF
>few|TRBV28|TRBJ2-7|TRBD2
TGTGCCAGCAGTTTGTTAGCGGGAGGGCGGTACGAGCAGTACTTC
CASSLLAGGRYEQYF
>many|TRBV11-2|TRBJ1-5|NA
TGTGCCAGCAGCCCGCTAGTACAGGGTGAAAATCAGCCCCAGCATTTT
CASSPLVQGENQPQHF
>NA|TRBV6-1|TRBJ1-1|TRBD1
TGTGCCAGCAGTACCGGGACAGGGCCACCGAACACTGAAGCTTTCTTT
CASSTGTGPPNTEAFF
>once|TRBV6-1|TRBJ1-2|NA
TGTGCCAGCAGTGTAATCCAGGGCCTCGAGGGCTACACCTTC
CASSVIQGLEGYTF
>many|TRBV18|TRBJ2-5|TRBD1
TGTGCCAGCTCACCACCACAGGGACAGGGGCTCGAGACCCAGTACTTC
CASSPPQGQGLETQYF
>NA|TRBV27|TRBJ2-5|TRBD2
TGTGCCAGCAGTTTTAGCGGGGGGGTGGAGACCCAGTACTTC
CASSFSGGVETQYF
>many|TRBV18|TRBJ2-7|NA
TGTGCCAGCTCGCGCCGGGACGCTGCCTACGAGCAGTACTTC
CASSRRDAAYEQYF
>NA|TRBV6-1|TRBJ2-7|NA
TGTGCCAGCAGTGAATCGGTAGGGTCCTACGAGCAGTACTTC
CASSESVGSYEQYF
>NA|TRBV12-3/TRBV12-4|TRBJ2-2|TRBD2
TGTGCCAGCAGTTTAGGGGCTAGCGGGGTCACCGGGGAGCTGTTTTTT
CASSLGASGVTGELFF
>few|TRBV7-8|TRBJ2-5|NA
TGTGCCAGCAGCTTTAAATTCGGAGAGACCCAGTACTTC
CASSFKFGETQYF
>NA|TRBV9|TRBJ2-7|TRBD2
TGTGCCAGCAGCGCGACGTCGGGACTAGCGGGAACTGACGAGCAGTACTTC
CASSATSGLAGTDEQYF
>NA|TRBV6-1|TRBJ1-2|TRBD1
TGTGCCAGCAGCCTAACAGGGGGCAATGGCTACACCTTC
CASSLTGGNGYTF
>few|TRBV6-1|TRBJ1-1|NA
TGTGCCAGCAGAAGCCCAACAGGGAATACTGAAGCTTTCTTT
CASRSPTGNTEAFF
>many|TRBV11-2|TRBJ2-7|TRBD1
TGTGCCAGCAGCCCATCGACAGGGCCAATCTACGAGCAGTACTTC
CASSPSTGPIYEQYF
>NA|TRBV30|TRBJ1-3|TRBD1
TGTGCACGGACAGGGGCGGTAGGAAACACCATATATTTT
CARTGAVGNTIYF